Sequencing of this T cell receptor (beta chain) was carried out in a study of shared clonotypes between healthy human individuals. Study-wide findings and caveats: Compared with clonotypes that all four donors shared, non-shared clonotypes had lower generation probabilities.

Profiled with immunoSEQ multiplex PCR; TCRdb holds only in-frame clones, not every one. The sample consists of roughly 2.4 million clones, around 95% of them appearing once. It was into CD45RA+ naive and CD45RA-negative memory subsets that the CD4+ cells were split. Points on this clone: Its target is not known.

The V segment lost 2 bases and the J segment 5 bases; nucleotides outside the gene matches: 4. Germline assignment: CDR1 WNHNN and CDR2 SYGVQD (reference sequence). The CDR3 is 16 amino acids. This sequence joins TRBV10-1 and TRBJ2-5; TRBD2 agrees at 14 bases. This receptor was taken from a young man in good health. Sequenced: naive CD4+ T cells sorted from blood. Stated subset: CD45RA+ positively selected. This CDR3 reads CASSEGLAGGLETQYF. The CDR3 nucleotides read TGCGCCAGCAGTGAGGGACTAGCGGGGGGTTTGGAGACCCAGTACTTC.